This paragraph covers one TCR beta chain sequence. This sample is part of a study of blood T cell repertoires in COVID-19. Overall study: Sample material is recorded as cDNA or gDNA derived from T cells, B-cell-depleted T cells, or PBMCs.

Assignments of participants to cohorts depended upon their own reported clinical history. Individuals in the exposed group had encountered a COVID-19 case within 2 weeks preceding study entry. Authors' analysis steps: Reference gene primers were amplified, and this amplification served to estimate nucleated cell counts. Clones were read by immunoSEQ multiplex PCR, and TCRdb kept only the in-frame ones, dropping some. The V and J calls and clone size were taken over from that table, and D and trimming were inferred from the DNA. The table shows 270,000 or so clones, with 85% occurring only once. This receptor was obtained from a woman aged 45-59 years who had been exposed to COVID-19. The specimen sequenced was PBMCs or T cells enriched from blood (not recorded which).

The CDR3, as DNA: TGTGCCAGCAGCCAAGACCCCACACCAACTAATGAAAAACTGTTTTTT. This translates into CASSQDPTPTNEKLFF. This chain links TRBV3-1 (or the pseudogene TRBV3-2) with TRBJ1-4; D ambiguous. Germline V CDR1 and CDR2: LGHDT, YNNKEL (reference sequence). Deletions cut 0 bases from V and 0 bases from J, with 8 bases between. This CDR3 comprises 16 residues.